This T cell receptor (beta chain) stems from a study of T-cell memory formation after mild COVID-19. Study information: Clustering of TCRs was largely donor specific. General observations from the study: In pre-infection memory, a portion of responding clones appeared, which suggested that cross-reactive memory joined. The study found contracting CD4+ clones mainly in CM and EM and contracting CD8+ clones in EMRA.

Sample barcodes and UMIs were carried by the TCR alpha and TCR beta cDNA libraries that 5'RACE generated with constant-segment primers. TCRdb analysed the 5' RACE reads with MiXCR anew, one entry per CDR3 protein. Of 250,000 to 350,000 distinct CDR3 sequences in the sample, more than 13% are singletons; the top ten hold 21%. V lost 5 bases and J lost 4, with 15 bases in between. Germline loops: CDR1 SEHNR, CDR2 FQNEAQ (reference sequence). This CDR3 region has 14 residues. To note about this clonotype: Its cognate antigen is unknown.

The genes are TRBV7-9 and TRBJ2-7; D is unresolved. The sequence derives from a young man who had mild COVID-19 (a few samples of this study predate the infection). Cell type and time point are not known. The sequenced material came from PBMCs or a T cell subset sorted from them (not recorded which). CDR3 protein: CASSRTTEKYEQYF. The CDR3 DNA sequence: TGTGCCAGCAGCCGTACTACAGAAAAGTACGAGCAGTACTTC.